This T cell receptor beta chain was profiled in a study of blood T cell repertoires in COVID-19. About the study: Whether acute or convalescent, the COVID-19 samples came from the United States, Italy and Spain. Sample material is recorded as cDNA or gDNA derived from T cells, B-cell-depleted T cells, or PBMCs.

This clone was counted only a few times. In the source study's methods: Reference gene primers were amplified, and this amplification served to estimate nucleated cell counts. Generated by immunoSEQ multiplex PCR, the TCRdb table keeps only in-frame clones and is missing some. The V and J calls and the clone size are those of that table, but D and trimming were determined from the DNA. Of 400,000 to 550,000 clones listed, around 89% are singletons. V lost 0 bases, J lost 7 bases, and 8 bases stayed unmatched. Germline values: CDR1 SGHRS, CDR2 YFSETQ. This CDR3 spans 15 amino acids. V is TRBV5-1 and J is TRBJ2-7; 9 bases fit TRBD1. The sample comprised peripheral blood. The receptor was isolated from a woman between 25 and 40 years old with acute or convalescent COVID-19. The CDR3 DNA reads as TGCGCCAGCAGCTTGGACGGGACAGGGTTTGGTGAGCAGTACTTC. This codes for CASSLDGTGFGEQYF. The full variable domain, its missing parts supplied by reference TRBV5-1 and TRBJ2-7, is KAGVTQTPRYLIKTRGQQVTLSCSPISGHRSVSWYQQTPGQGLQFLFEYFSETQRNKGNFPGRFSGRQFSNSRSEMNVSTLELGDSALYLCASSLDGTGFGEQYFGPGTRLTVT.